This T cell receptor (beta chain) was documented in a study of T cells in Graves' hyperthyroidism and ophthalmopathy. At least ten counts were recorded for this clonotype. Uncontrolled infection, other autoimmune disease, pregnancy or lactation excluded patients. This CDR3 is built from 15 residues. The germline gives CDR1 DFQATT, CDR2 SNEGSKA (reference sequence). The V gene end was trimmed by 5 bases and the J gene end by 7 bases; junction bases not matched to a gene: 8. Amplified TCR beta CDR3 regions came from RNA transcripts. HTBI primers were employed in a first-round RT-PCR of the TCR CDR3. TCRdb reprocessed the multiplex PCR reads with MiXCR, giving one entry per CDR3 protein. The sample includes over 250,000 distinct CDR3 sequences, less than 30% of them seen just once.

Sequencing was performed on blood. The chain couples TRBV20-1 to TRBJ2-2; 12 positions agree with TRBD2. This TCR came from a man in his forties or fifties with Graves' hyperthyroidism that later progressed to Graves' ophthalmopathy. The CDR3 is CSAPRLAGAVGELFF. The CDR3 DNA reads TGCAGTGCTCCTCGACTAGCGGGAGCAGTCGGGGAGCTGTTTTTT.